The 32 T cell receptor beta chains below all came from one sample that was sequenced in a study of blood T cells in healthy people across ages. A sample-barcoded 5' primer and a J-beta primer mix were used in a second PCR of about 7 to 12 cycles. TCRdb reprocessed the 5' RACE reads with MiXCR, giving one entry per CDR3 protein. The sample lists about 940,000 distinct CDR3 sequences, 48% seen once, with around 15% in the top ten. Sample: blood. The receptors derive from a man aged 30 to 39 in good health.

The genes are TRBV4-1 and TRBJ1-5; D unresolved. CDR1 and CDR2 (germline): MGHRA, YSYEKL. The CDR3 spans 20 residues. With 0 bases removed from V and 0 bases from J, the gap between germline ends came to 21 bases. This CDR3 is CASSQDSRARGGDSNQPQHF. The CDR3 bases are TGCGCCAGCAGCCAAGATTCTAGGGCCCGAGGTGGGGATAGCAATCAGCCCCAGCATTTT.

V usage is TRBV7-2 and J usage is TRBJ2-7; the match to TRBD2 covers 9 bases. The ends lost 1 base at V and 5 bases at J; junction bases unmatched: 15. This CDR3 region has 18 residues. CDR1 SGHTA and CDR2 FQGNSA come from the germline V gene. In nucleotides, the CDR3 is TGTGCCAGCAGCTTAGATTCCGGCGGACGAGCGGGGGGCCACGAGCAGTACTTC. It yields the protein CASSLDSGGRAGGHEQYF. The full variable domain, with the rest looked up from reference TRBV7-2 and TRBJ2-7, is GAGVSQSPSNKVTEKGKDVELRCDPISGHTALYWYRQSLGQGLEFLIYFQGNSAPDKSGLPSDRFSAERTGGSVSTLTIQRTQQEDSAVYLCASSLDSGGRAGGHEQYFGPGTRLTVT.

The gene calls are TRBV6-6 and TRBJ1-1; perhaps TRBD1 as D (5 bases). From germline, CDR1 is MNHNY and CDR2 SVGAGI (reference sequence). CDR3 size: 11 residues. The V end was cut by 9 bases, the J end by 4 bases, with 9 bases between. CDR3 in DNA: TGTGCCAGTGAGGGGAGCACTGAAGCTTTCTTT. As protein: CASEGSTEAFF.

The chain couples TRBV12-3 or TRBV12-4 to TRBJ1-2; 7 nucleotides match TRBD1. The CDR3 is 15 residues long. The V and J ends lost 6 bases and 1 base, in that order; junction bases with no gene match: 8. The CDR3 nucleotides are TGTGCCAGCAGGACTCCGGGACAGAGTAACTATGGCTACACCTTC. It translates to CASRTPGQSNYGYTF.

This clonotype was seen a few times. The V and J genes are TRBV7-9 and TRBJ2-7; weak D call: TRBD1 (5 bases). The J call may be wrong; the DNA end is better matched by TRBJ2-5. CDR1 is SEHNR, CDR2 FQNEAQ, per germline (reference sequence). The CDR3 spans 14 residues. The DNA for the CDR3 is TGTGCCAGCAGCGCGGACACCATCTCCCAGACCCAGTACTTC. The encoded protein is CASSADTISQTQYF.

This clonotype has more than one count but fewer than ten. The CDR3 bases are TGTGCCAGCAGCTTATTTGCGGACCAAGAGACCCAGTACTTC. Its translation: CASSLFADQETQYF. This chain uses TRBV7-2 with TRBJ2-5; no clear D gene. With 2 bases removed from V and 0 bases from J, the gap between germline ends came to 7 bases. In germline, CDR1 is SGHTA, CDR2 FQGNSA. The CDR3 spans 14 residues.

The chain couples TRBV29-1 to TRBJ1-2; possible D gene TRBD1, 6 bases. Between the trimmed V and J ends, which lost 4 bases and 2 bases, there was a span of 14 bases. From germline, CDR1 is SQVTM and CDR2 ANQGSEA. The CDR3 is made up of 14 amino acids. The CDR3 here is CSVARDTGNYGYTF. CDR3 coding DNA: TGCAGCGTTGCGCGGGACACGGGGAACTATGGCTACACCTTC.

This clonotype has just a few counts. This chain joins TRBV29-1 and TRBJ2-3, with TRBD2 as a possible D gene (7 bases). The CDR3 totals 16 residues. The V end lost 1 base, the J end lost 2 bases, and 16 bases lay between the germline ends. Germline CDR1 reads SQVTM; CDR2 reads ANQGSEA. CDR3 protein: CSVEVRGGGFTDTQYF. In DNA, the CDR3 is TGCAGCGTTGAAGTTCGGGGAGGGGGATTCACAGATACGCAGTATTTT.

The chain links TRBV4-2 to TRBJ2-3; D gene uncertain. The germline V gene encodes CDR1 LGHNA and CDR2 YNFKEQ. V was shortened by 0 bases and J by 5 bases, with 12 bases between the two germline ends. CDR3 size: 15 residues. CDR3 DNA: TGTGCCAGCAGCCAAGATCAGGCAGGTAGAGATACGCAGTATTTT. It specifies CASSQDQAGRDTQYF.

This clonotype was recorded a few times. The chain links TRBV6-5 to TRBJ1-6; D ambiguous. The CDR3 contains 14 residues. Germline assignment: CDR1 MNHEY and CDR2 SVGAGI. Trimming took 0 bases from V and 7 from J, leaving 7 bases between them. CDR3 protein: CASSYSQQNSPLHF. The CDR3 DNA reads as TGTGCCAGCAGTTACTCGCAGCAAAATTCACCCCTCCACTTT.

The V gene is TRBV3-1, the J gene TRBJ1-1; 9 bases are a match to TRBD1. Trimming took 3 bases from V and 1 from J; bases not matched to a gene: 3. The CDR3 extends over 15 amino acids. Germline loops: CDR1 LGHDT, CDR2 YNNKEL (reference sequence). CDR3 sequence reads: CASSQGTGTNTEAFF. The CDR3 DNA reads TGTGCCAGCAGCCAGGGGACAGGGACGAACACTGAAGCTTTCTTT.

V and J are TRBV6-5 and TRBJ2-7; D may be TRBD2 (6 bases). Trimming pared 6 bases from V and 3 bases from J, leaving 18 bases between. The CDR3 sequence is 15 residues long. CDR1 is MNHEY and CDR2 is SVGAGI in the germline V gene. The CDR3 sequence: CASRPVGGSNYEQYF. CDR3 bases: TGTGCCAGCAGACCCGTTGGGGGGTCGAACTACGAGCAGTACTTC.

This clonotype was counted only a few times. The chain joins TRBV28 to TRBJ2-7; maybe TRBD2 (7 bases). Per the germline V gene, CDR1 is MDHEN and CDR2 is SYDVKM. Trimming removed 5 bases at V and 4 bases at J, with 15 bases between. CDR3 length: 14 residues. CDR3 nucleotide sequence: TGTGCCAGCAGTACAGGGCCGGGGGGTTACGAGCAGTACTTC. Translated: CASSTGPGGYEQYF.

The chain uses TRBV5-1 and TRBJ2-2, with 7 bases matching TRBD1. The V and J ends lost 4 bases and 7 bases, in that order; junction bases with no gene match: 7. CDR1 and CDR2 from the germline V gene are SGHRS and YFSETQ. The CDR3 has 14 amino acids. In nucleotides, the CDR3 is TGCGCCAGCAGCGGTAGGGGGCAGGACGGGGAGCTGTTTTTT. This translates into CASSGRGQDGELFF.

V usage is TRBV5-1 and J usage is TRBJ2-3; 8 bases align to TRBD2. Germline V gene sequence: CDR1 SGHRS, CDR2 YFSETQ. This CDR3 region has 16 residues. V trimming: 2 bases; J trimming: 5 bases; junction bases outside the gene matches: 10. The CDR3 bases are TGCGCCAGCAGCTTCGGAAGAGACAGCGGGGGAGATACGCAGTATTTT. It is translated as CASSFGRDSGGDTQYF.

This rearrangement joins TRBV6-2 or TRBV6-3 to TRBJ2-4, with 9 bases identical to TRBD1. The DNA matches TRBJ2-7 better at its end, which makes the J call doubtful. CDR1 is MNHEY and CDR2 is SVGEGT in the germline V gene. CDR3 size: 14 residues. The CDR3 region is CASTLYRDRAEQYF. CDR3 in DNA: TGTGCCAGCACCCTATACCGGGACAGGGCCGAGCAGTACTTC.

V gene TRBV20-1 combines with J gene TRBJ2-1; D is tentatively TRBD1 or TRBD2 (6 bases each). In germline, CDR1 is DFQATT, CDR2 SNEGSKA (reference sequence). Trimming pared 6 bases from V and 5 bases from J, leaving 20 bases between. CDR3 length: 15 residues. As DNA, the CDR3 is TGCAGTGCCCCCGAAGGGGGGCGTTTTGACAATGAGCAGTTCTTC. Protein: CSAPEGGRFDNEQFF.

Regarding this clonotype: A much larger clone differs by one base, so this may be a read error. The chain uses TRBV9 and TRBJ2-1; tentative D call: TRBD1 (6 bases). The ends were cut back, 2 bases at V and 9 bases at J, with 15 bases in the middle. Germline V gene lookup returns CDR1 SGDLS and CDR2 YYNGEE. The CDR3 contains 14 residues. The CDR3 loop reads CASSVLGASGEQFF. CDR3 sequence (DNA): TGTGCCAGCAGCGTCCTGGGGGCGTCCGGTGAGCAGTTCTTC. The complete variable domain, with remaining parts taken from reference TRBV9 and TRBJ2-1, reads DSGVTQTPKHLITATGQRVTLRCSPRSGDLSVYWYQQSLDQGLQFLIQYYNGEERAKGNILERFSAQQFPDLHSELNLSSLELGDSALYFCASSVLGASGEQFFGPGTRLTVL.

The chain couples TRBV27 to TRBJ2-1; no clear D gene. V was clipped by 8 bases and J by 7 bases, with 12 bases between them. CDR3 length: 12 residues. Germline CDR1 and CDR2: MNHEY and SMNVEV (reference sequence). DNA for the CDR3: TGTGCCAGCCGGGCCACAATTAATGAGCAGTTCTTC. It translates to CASRATINEQFF.

The CDR3 bases are TGCAGTGCTAGGTTGCCTGGCGGTAACACCGGGGAGCTGTTTTTT. Its translation is CSARLPGGNTGELFF. The chain carries TRBV20-1 and TRBJ2-2, with D uncertain. The CDR3 totals 15 residues. Per the germline V gene, CDR1 is DFQATT and CDR2 is SNEGSKA (reference sequence). V was trimmed by 3 bases and J by 2 bases, leaving 13 bases between them.

V gene TRBV20-1 combines with J gene TRBJ2-7, with no clear D. CDR3 size: 13 residues. V lost 2 bases, J lost 2 bases, and 10 bases lay in between. CDR1 and CDR2 from the germline V gene are DFQATT and SNEGSKA (reference sequence). The CDR3 region has the DNA TGCAGTGCTAGATACGAGGCCCCCTACGAGCAGTACTTC. It is translated as CSARYEAPYEQYF.

This chain joins TRBV6-5 and TRBJ2-7; TRBD1 is a possible D gene (5 bases). Deletions cut 2 bases from V and 6 bases from J, with 14 bases between. CDR3 length equals 14 residues. Looked up from germline, CDR1 is MNHEY and CDR2 is SVGAGI. Here the CDR3 reads CASSYAADSSEQYF. In DNA, the CDR3 is TGTGCCAGCAGTTACGCGGCCGACAGCTCCGAGCAGTACTTC.

There are a few counts of this clonotype. The chain recombines TRBV7-2 with TRBJ2-5, with TRBD2 matching 9 bases. The J call may be incorrect, as the DNA end agrees better with TRBJ2-7. The germline CDR1 and CDR2 sequences are SGHTA and FQGNSA. This CDR3 has 14 amino acids. The chain's CDR3 is CASSFKSGGTEQYF. The CDR3 bases are TGTGCCAGCAGCTTCAAGAGCGGGGGGACCGAGCAGTACTTC.

To note about this clonotype: At one of its ends the junction is not consistent with the germline gene, which may arise from a read error. The chain combines TRBV10-3 with TRBJ1-4; D possibly corresponds to TRBD1 (6 bases). There are 13 residues in the CDR3. CDR1 ENHRY and CDR2 SYGVKD come from the germline V gene. This CDR3 is CTISDAGAEKLFF. The DNA for the CDR3 is TGTACCATCAGTGATGCAGGGGCTGAAAAACTGTTTTTT.

The rearrangement links TRBV4-1 to TRBJ1-5, with D maybe TRBD1 (6 bases). There are 17 residues in the CDR3. The germline V gene has CDR1 MGHRA and CDR2 YSYEKL. V shed 2 bases and J shed 2 bases, with 16 bases lying between them. The CDR3 region has the DNA TGCGCCAGCAGCCAAAATCGAGGAGGGGGAGGCAATCAGCCCCAGCATTTT. It is translated as CASSQNRGGGGNQPQHF.

Worth noting for this clonotype: A single base separates this from a much larger clone, so it may be a read error. The genes are TRBV3-1 and TRBJ2-1, with D tentatively TRBD1 or TRBD2 (5 bases each). The CDR3 spans 14 residues. The germline gives CDR1 LGHDT, CDR2 YNNKEL (reference sequence). CDR3 loop: CASSQAGTGNERFF. The CDR3 DNA follows: TGTGCCAGCAGCCAAGCGGGGACGGGCAATGAGCGGTTCTTC.

The chain carries TRBV5-1 and TRBJ1-2, with a possible D match to TRBD1 (5 bases). This CDR3 spans 14 amino acids. The V end lost 0 bases, the J end lost 4 bases, and 10 bases lay between the germline ends. Per the germline V gene, CDR1 is SGHRS and CDR2 is YFSETQ. Here the CDR3 reads CASSLDGGSYGYTF. The CDR3, as DNA: TGCGCCAGCAGCTTGGACGGGGGATCCTATGGCTACACCTTC.

The gene calls are TRBV11-3 and TRBJ2-1; possibly TRBD2 for D (6 bases). Germline V gives CDR1 SGHNT, CDR2 YENEEA. The V gene lost 5 bases and the J gene lost 8 bases, with 10 bases spanning the gap. This CDR3 contains 12 residues. In DNA form, the CDR3 reads TGTGCCAGCAGCACGACTAGTCATGAGCAGTTCTTC. It encodes CASSTTSHEQFF. The variable domain in full, with the rest retrieved from reference TRBV11-3 and TRBJ2-1, is EAGVVQSPRYKIIEKKQPVAFWCNPISGHNTLYWYLQNLGQGPELLIRYENEEAVDDSQLPKDRFSAERLKGVDSTLKIQPAELGDSAVYLCASSTTSHEQFFGPGTRLTVL.

This clonotype was seen repeatedly, ten times or more. The chain links TRBV7-2 to TRBJ2-7; TRBD1 might be the D (6 bases). This CDR3 region has 15 residues. V lost 1 base and J lost 3, with 13 bases in between. The germline CDR1 and CDR2 sequences are SGHTA and FQGNSA. This chain's CDR3 is CASSLEAGANYEQYF. Here the CDR3 DNA reads TGTGCCAGCAGCTTAGAGGCAGGGGCTAACTACGAGCAGTACTTC. Filled out from reference TRBV7-2 and TRBJ2-7, the complete variable domain reads GAGVSQSPSNKVTEKGKDVELRCDPISGHTALYWYRQSLGQGLEFLIYFQGNSAPDKSGLPSDRFSAERTGGSVSTLTIQRTQQEDSAVYLCASSLEAGANYEQYFGPGTRLTVT.

The chain is built from TRBV4-1 and TRBJ1-1; no clear D gene. This CDR3 spans 16 amino acids. Between the trimmed V and J ends, which lost 1 base and 1 base, there was a span of 13 bases. Germline lookup yields CDR1 MGHRA and CDR2 YSYEKL. CDR3 sequence reads: CASSQGLAGENTEAFF. The CDR3 DNA reads as TGCGCCAGCAGCCAAGGACTCGCCGGGGAGAACACTGAAGCTTTCTTT.

This chain links TRBV11-2 with TRBJ2-1; 9 bases agree with TRBD1. TRBJ2-7 explains the end of the DNA better; the J call may be wrong. The length of the CDR3 is 16 residues. From germline, CDR1 is SGHAT and CDR2 FQNNGV. The CDR3 loop is CASSYGTGSSYNEQYF. CDR3 nucleotides: TGTGCCAGCAGCTATGGGACAGGGAGCTCCTACAATGAGCAGTACTTC.

This clonotype was observed at least ten times. The rearrangement joins TRBV2 to TRBJ1-6; 8 bases are shared with TRBD1. CDR3 size: 13 residues. Germline lookup yields CDR1 SNHLY and CDR2 FYNNEI. The V segment lost 10 bases and the J segment 8 bases; nucleotides outside the gene matches: 7. The CDR3 DNA reads TGTGCCAATGCGGACAGGGCGTATTCACCCCTCCACTTT. Encoded protein: CANADRAYSPLHF.